These 17 T cell receptor beta chains were sequenced from one sample in a study of shared clonotypes between healthy human individuals. Data came from immunoSEQ multiplex PCR; TCRdb stores just in-frame clones and leaves some out. The profile shows about 2 million clones, 90% to 95% of them singletons. Sequenced material: naive CD4+ T cells sorted from blood. Subset specified: CD45RA+ positively selected. These receptors all stem from a man aged 18 to 30 in good health.

V usage is TRBV9 and J usage is TRBJ2-5; 13 bases line up with TRBD2. Germline CDR1 SGDLS, CDR2 YYNGEE. The CDR3 is 15 amino acids. V dropped 3 bases and J dropped 3; count of bases not matched to a gene: 2. CDR3 nucleotide sequence: TGTGCCAGCAGCGCCGGACTAGCGGGAGAAGAGACCCAGTACTTC. Protein: CASSAGLAGEETQYF.

Points on this clone: One junction end disagrees with the germline gene, perhaps due to a read error. The CDR3 DNA sequence: TGTGCCAGCAGGGAAGCCACGATGAACAATGAGCAGTTCTTC. This gives the protein CASREATMNNEQFF. This sequence joins TRBV2 and TRBJ2-1; no clear D gene. The CDR3 consists of 14 residues. The germline CDR1 and CDR2 sequences are SNHLY and FYNNEI.

This clone has a count of ten or more. The chain employs TRBV28 and TRBJ1-1; TRBD1 matches 8 bases. There are 14 residues in the CDR3. Germline V gives CDR1 MDHEN, CDR2 SYDVKM. V lost 7 bases to trimming and J lost 6 bases; unmatched junction nucleotides: 10. CDR3 sequence reads: CASTTPRGLPEAFF. The CDR3 bases are TGTGCCAGCACTACCCCCAGGGGGCTGCCTGAAGCTTTCTTT.

The chain employs TRBV18 and TRBJ1-4, with TRBD1 matching over 9 bases. This CDR3 region has 17 residues. The germline gives CDR1 KGHSH, CDR2 LQKENI. The J segment lost 1 base and the V segment lost 0 bases, leaving 3 bases of the junction unmatched. CDR3 in amino acids: CASSPPVGQGTNEKLFF. The CDR3 nucleotides read TGTGCCAGCTCACCACCGGTGGGACAGGGAACTAATGAAAAACTGTTTTTT. The full variable domain, rest sourced from reference TRBV18 and TRBJ1-4, is NAGVMQNPRHLVRRRGQEARLRCSPMKGHSHVYWYRQLPEEGLKFMVYLQKENIIDESGMPKERFSAEFPKEGPSILRIQQVVRGDSAAYFCASSPPVGQGTNEKLFFGSGTQLSVL.

V usage is TRBV2 and J usage is TRBJ2-7; tentative D call: TRBD2 (6 bases). The CDR3 extends over 14 amino acids. The germline V and J ends were trimmed by 4 bases and 1 base, with 11 bases remaining between them. Germline CDR1 reads SNHLY; CDR2 reads FYNNEI. The CDR3 bases are TGTGCCAGCAGTGCGGGACGGGGGTCCTACGAGCAGTACTTC. It encodes CASSAGRGSYEQYF.

The DNA of the CDR3 is TGTGCCAGCAGATTGAGTCTGGGGGCTTACACTGAAGCTTTCTTT. The encoded protein is CASRLSLGAYTEAFF. The rearrangement links TRBV11-1 to TRBJ1-1, with D possibly matching TRBD1 (6 bases). Trimming took 6 bases from V and 3 from J, leaving 17 bases between them. The CDR3 totals 15 residues. CDR1 SGHAT and CDR2 FQDESV come from the germline V gene (reference sequence).

This clone was detected once. Other nucleotide sequences from this sample produce the same CDR3. The genes are TRBV5-4 and TRBJ2-3; a possible D gene is TRBD1 (6 bases). CDR1 SGHNT and CDR2 YYREEE come from the germline V gene (reference sequence). Between the trimmed V and J ends, which lost 2 bases and 3 bases, there was a span of 7 bases. The CDR3 runs 13 residues. The CDR3 spells CASSLQGTDTQYF. The DNA for the CDR3 is TGTGCCAGCAGCTTACAGGGTACAGATACGCAGTATTTT.

The V call is TRBV5-1, the J call TRBJ1-1, with D perhaps TRBD1 (5 bases). V gave up 4 bases and J gave up 0 bases, with 10 bases separating them. CDR1 SGHRS and CDR2 YFSETQ come from the germline V gene. The CDR3 is 14 amino acids. The DNA for the CDR3 is TGCGCCAGCAGCGGACAAACGGTGAACACTGAAGCTTTCTTT. Protein sequence: CASSGQTVNTEAFF.

To note about this clone: The same CDR3 can be traced to other DNA sequences in this sample. This rearrangement joins TRBV18 to TRBJ2-1, with 9 bases lining up with TRBD2. CDR1 KGHSH and CDR2 LQKENI come from the germline V gene. This CDR3 contains 14 residues. V lost 3 bases and J lost 8; bases outside the gene matches: 5. The CDR3 region has the DNA TGTGCCAGCTCACCCCCAGGACTAGCGTATGAGCAGTTCTTC. Its translation: CASSPPGLAYEQFF. Full variable domain (rest looked up from reference TRBV18 and TRBJ2-1): NAGVMQNPRHLVRRRGQEARLRCSPMKGHSHVYWYRQLPEEGLKFMVYLQKENIIDESGMPKERFSAEFPKEGPSILRIQQVVRGDSAAYFCASSPPGLAYEQFFGPGTRLTVL.

This chain connects TRBV5-5 to TRBJ2-1; no firm D call. This CDR3 has 11 amino acids. The ends were cut back, 2 bases at V and 7 bases at J, with 4 bases in the middle. Germline lookup yields CDR1 SGHKS and CDR2 YYEKEE (reference sequence). In DNA, the CDR3 is TGTGCCAGCAGCTTCGCGAATGAGCAGTTCTTC. Translation gives CASSFANEQFF.

V gene TRBV6-5 combines with J gene TRBJ1-6, with TRBD1 as a possible D gene (5 bases). The CDR3 has 15 amino acids. Germline assignment: CDR1 MNHEY and CDR2 SVGAGI. Trimming stripped 4 bases from V and 7 bases from J, with 14 bases between. The CDR3 DNA is TGTGCCAGCAGTTCCCGACAGTCTACGAATTCACCCCTCCACTTT. Translated: CASSSRQSTNSPLHF.

The chain carries TRBV6-4 and TRBJ2-2; no definite D call. V lost 6 bases and J 2 bases, leaving 7 bases between the germline ends. The CDR3 sequence is 13 residues long. Germline CDR1 is MRHNA and CDR2 is SNTAGT. CDR3 coding DNA: TGTGCCAGCAGCACATTTAACACCGGGGAGCTGTTTTTT. Translating gives CASSTFNTGELFF.

The genes are TRBV7-9 and TRBJ2-7, with D perhaps TRBD2 (6 bases). This CDR3 region has 16 residues. V was pared by 4 bases and J by 3 bases, with 19 bases between. CDR1 SEHNR and CDR2 FQNEAQ come from the germline V gene (reference sequence). The CDR3 here is CASSSPGLPRLYEQYF. For the CDR3, the DNA is TGTGCCAGCAGCTCACCGGGACTTCCCCGTCTCTACGAGCAGTACTTC.

This chain joins TRBV6-5 and TRBJ2-7, with D possibly TRBD2 on 6 matching bases. V was trimmed by 6 bases and J by 6 bases, leaving 15 bases between them. Germline V gives CDR1 MNHEY, CDR2 SVGAGI. The CDR3 length is 13 residues. CDR3 nucleotides: TGTGCCAGCAGCCGTTTGGGGGGAAGCGAGCAGTACTTC. Its translation: CASSRLGGSEQYF.

A note on this clone: The same CDR3 is also encoded by other DNA sequences in this sample. The V and J genes are TRBV5-1 and TRBJ2-1; the D gene is possibly TRBD2 (6 bases). Trimming cost V 0 bases and J 4 bases, with 8 bases left between them. CDR1 and CDR2 (germline): SGHRS, YFSETQ. This CDR3 region has 14 residues. The CDR3 sequence is CASSLGLAYNEQFF. CDR3 DNA sequence: TGCGCCAGCAGCTTGGGTCTAGCGTACAATGAGCAGTTCTTC.

This clone has only one observation. The chain links TRBV30 to TRBJ2-1; the D is unclear. Trimming took 2 bases from V and 6 from J, leaving 17 bases between them. CDR1 is GTSNPN and CDR2 is SVGIG in the germline V gene (reference sequence). The CDR3 loop spans 15 amino acids. The CDR3 region has the DNA TGTGCCTGGAGTACGACCCATCTCCTTTTCAATGAGCAGTTCTTC. This gives the protein CAWSTTHLLFNEQFF. Full variable domain (remainder filled in from reference TRBV30 and TRBJ2-1): SQTIHQWPATLVQPVGSPLSLECTVEGTSNPNLYWYRQAAGRGLQLLFYSVGIGQISSEVPQNLSASRPQDRQFILSSKKLLLSDSGFYLCAWSTTHLLFNEQFFGPGTRLTVL.

The chain links TRBV10-2 to TRBJ2-1; 7 positions agree with TRBD1. Germline loops: CDR1 WSHSY, CDR2 SAAADI. The V gene end was trimmed by 9 bases and the J gene end by 0 bases; junction bases not matched to a gene: 8. This CDR3 region has 15 residues. The CDR3 coding sequence is TGCGCCAGTACGGGACAGCGGAGCTCCTACAATGAGCAGTTCTTC. This encodes CASTGQRSSYNEQFF.